The TCR beta chain described here comes from a study of blood T cell repertoires in COVID-19. For the study at large: Researchers got acute and convalescent COVID-19 samples from the United States, Italy and Spain. The cDNA or gDNA used as material had been derived from T cells, B-cell-depleted T cells, or PBMCs.

This CDR3 is 11 amino acids long. Germline V gene sequence: CDR1 SQVTM, CDR2 ANQGSEA. Trimming left V 6 bases short and J 10 bases short, with 15 bases between. Using immunoSEQ multiplex PCR, the repertoire was profiled, and TCRdb retains in-frame clones only, with some absent. The sample includes 250,000 to 350,000 clones, approximately 88% of them seen just once. The sequence was obtained from a man aged 18 to 30 who had recovered from COVID-19. The sample comprised peripheral blood. V is TRBV29-1 and J is TRBJ1-2; unclear D gene. The CDR3 sequence: CSVEEGNDYTF. CDR3 sequence (DNA): TGCAGCGTCGAGGAGGGAAATGACTACACCTTC.